The 13 T cell receptor beta chains in this list originate from one sample, sequenced in a study of regulatory T cells in long-lasting Graves disease. Time point described: newly diagnosed GD, antithyroid drugs for less than 3 months. From PBMCs, RNA was extracted and then used to make the TCR library. Combining iRepertoire HTBI primers with Arm-PCR of CDR3 regions, the authors built TCR beta libraries. A single record per CDR3 protein comes from TCRdb applying MiXCR to the multiplex PCR reads. This table holds approximately 560,000 distinct CDR3 sequences, 15% to 20% found once. These same records also appear under a second study, on T cells in Graves' hyperthyroidism and ophthalmopathy.

The material was peripheral blood mononuclear cells (PBMCs), obtained at new diagnosis, from a patient treated with antithyroid drugs. These receptors all come from a man between 18 and 35 years old with Graves disease.

V usage is TRBV5-5 and J usage is TRBJ1-5, with unresolved D. CDR1 and CDR2 from the germline V gene are SGHKS and YYEKEE (reference sequence). The V and J ends lost 4 bases and 1 base respectively, with 9 bases between them. The CDR3 spans 14 residues. The CDR3 spells CASSPSESNQPQHF. DNA of the CDR3: TGTGCCAGCAGCCCCTCAGAGAGCAATCAGCCCCAGCATTTT.

In the case of this clonotype: A much more abundant neighbour one base away suggests this may be a read error. The chain combines TRBV11-2 with TRBJ2-7, with TRBD2 matching 14 bases. Germline V CDR1 and CDR2: SGHAT, FQNNGV. The J segment lost 13 bases and the V segment lost 2 bases, leaving 19 bases of the junction unmatched. The CDR3 totals 18 residues. CDR3 sequence reads: CASSLTGSPGTSGSRSYF. DNA for the CDR3: TGTGCCAGCAGCTTAACGGGGAGCCCCGGGACTAGCGGGAGTCGGAGTTACTTC.

This clonotype was detected many times. V gene TRBV11-2 combines with J gene TRBJ2-2, with D unclear. The CDR3 extends over 15 amino acids. Trimming pared 1 base from V and 4 bases from J, leaving 10 bases between. Per the germline V gene, CDR1 is SGHAT and CDR2 is FQNNGV. The DNA for the CDR3 is TGTGCCAGCAGCTTAGCCCATTCTGGCACCGGGGAGCTGTTTTTT. This encodes CASSLAHSGTGELFF.

This clonotype was seen more than once but under ten times. The chain carries TRBV4-1 and TRBJ2-7; D uncertain. CDR1 is MGHRA, CDR2 YSYEKL, per germline. The CDR3 length is 15 residues. V was trimmed by 1 base and J by 1 base, leaving 11 bases between them. The CDR3 DNA follows: TGCGCCAGCAGCCAAGTTGTCAGAGCGTCCTACGAGCAGTACTTC. It is translated as CASSQVVRASYEQYF.

This clonotype was detected only a few times. The chain carries TRBV4-2 and TRBJ2-3, with 9 bases that match TRBD2. V dropped 4 bases and J dropped 2; count of bases not matched to a gene: 7. There are 16 residues in the CDR3. Germline V lookup: CDR1 LGHNA, CDR2 YNFKEQ. The DNA of the CDR3 is TGTGCCAGCAGCCCTCAAGCGGGAGGCCACACAGATACGCAGTATTTT. It codes for CASSPQAGGHTDTQYF.

The sample holds many counts of this clonotype. The chain recombines TRBV28 with TRBJ1-5; D remains ambiguous. The CDR3 totals 12 residues. Trimming removed 7 bases from V and 6 bases from J, with 10 bases in between. Germline CDR1 and CDR2: MDHEN and SYDVKM. The CDR3 loop is CASIESGQPQHF. The CDR3 region has the DNA TGTGCCAGCATCGAGTCCGGTCAGCCCCAGCATTTT.

This clonotype was found a few times. One end of the junction fails to match germline, which may point to a read error. CDR3 bases: TGTGCCAGCAGCTTGGGAGGCGGGAGCGCAACTAGCACAGATACGCAGTATTTT. It codes for CASSLGGGSATSTDTQYF. The chain uses TRBV5-1 and TRBJ2-3; TRBD2 aligns across 7 bases. Germline V gene data show CDR1 as SGHRS and CDR2 as YFSETQ. This CDR3 region has 18 residues.

In its sample, this clonotype was seen a few times. The chain links TRBV29-1 to TRBJ2-1; 8 bases map to TRBD2. The germline CDR1 and CDR2 sequences are SQVTM and ANQGSEA. This CDR3 region has 14 residues. V lost 4 bases to trimming and J lost 3 bases; unmatched junction nucleotides: 5. The CDR3 region has the DNA TGCAGCGTTGGACCCCGGGGGGGCTACAATGAGCAGTTCTTC. It codes for CSVGPRGGYNEQFF.

This clonotype has more than one count but fewer than ten. J is TRBJ2-2 and V is TRBV13; 10 nucleotides match TRBD2. Germline CDR1 is PRHDT and CDR2 is FYEKMQ (reference sequence). The CDR3 spans 17 residues. V trimming: 2 bases; J trimming: 0 bases; junction bases outside the gene matches: 3. CDR3 sequence reads: CASSLSLAGTNTGELFF. For the CDR3, the DNA is TGTGCCAGCAGCTTATCACTAGCGGGAACGAACACCGGGGAGCTGTTTTTT.

The rearrangement joins TRBV5-1 to TRBJ1-4; D might be TRBD1 (5 bases). The CDR3 spans 15 residues. Germline assignment: CDR1 SGHRS and CDR2 YFSETQ. V lost 5 bases and J 3 bases, leaving 14 bases between the germline ends. CDR3 DNA: TGCGCCAGCAGTCCATCCGGGACGGCTAATGAAAAACTGTTTTTT. This codes for CASSPSGTANEKLFF.

This clonotype was seen a handful of times. The chain has TRBV27 and TRBJ1-6, with a possible D match to TRBD1 (6 bases). Germline CDR1 reads MNHEY; CDR2 reads SMNVEV (reference sequence). V lost 3 bases, J lost 3 bases, and 18 bases lay in between. The CDR3 contains 18 residues. The CDR3: CASSFLWRDTDYNSPLHF. DNA of the CDR3: TGTGCCAGCAGTTTCTTATGGAGGGACACAGACTATAATTCACCCCTCCACTTT.

At least ten counts were recorded for this clonotype. The chain combines TRBV6-1 with TRBJ1-1, with 12 nucleotides matching TRBD1. The CDR3 contains 15 residues. The V gene end was trimmed by 5 bases and the J gene end by 4 bases; junction bases not matched to a gene: 5. The germline CDR1 and CDR2 sequences are MNHNS and SASEGT. CDR3: CASSPGTGGGTEAFF. The CDR3 nucleotides read TGTGCCAGCAGTCCCGGGACAGGGGGCGGCACTGAAGCTTTCTTT.

This clonotype was counted at least ten times. This sequence joins TRBV30 and TRBJ1-4; a possible D gene is TRBD1 (5 bases). The CDR3 runs 13 residues. Between the trimmed V and J ends, which lost 4 bases and 4 bases, there was a span of 10 bases. Looked up from germline, CDR1 is GTSNPN and CDR2 is SVGIG (reference sequence). The DNA for the CDR3 is TGTGCCTGGATGGACAAGGATAATGAAAAACTGTTTTTT. Residues: CAWMDKDNEKLFF.